This TCR beta chain originates from a study of radiotherapy plus CTLA-4 blockade in lung cancer. Study-level background: Patients showed objective responses in 18% of cases and disease control in roughly 31%.

Measured with immunoSEQ multiplex PCR; TCRdb has only the in-frame clones, and not every one. The profile covers 95,000 to 150,000 clones, with around 90% appearing a single time and 6.9% taken by the ten largest. Study outcomes and limitations: The study found tumor-derived TCR clones expanded in blood after radiotherapy plus ipilimumab. Dynamics of early blood T cell clones, together with interferon-beta, were reportedly the best predictors of response.

On this clone: Antigen unknown.

CDR3 length equals 15 residues. Per germline, CDR1 SNHLY and CDR2 FYNNEI. V shed 2 bases and J shed 5 bases, with 15 bases lying between them. Sequencing was performed on peripheral blood, taken from a patient treated with radiotherapy plus ipilimumab. The chain combines TRBV2 with TRBJ1-2; unclear D gene. The receptor comes from a human donor with non-small cell lung cancer that progressed on radiotherapy plus ipilimumab. CDR3 amino acids: CASSELNKSGYGYTF. Here the CDR3 DNA reads TGTGCCAGCAGTGAATTAAACAAGAGCGGTTATGGCTACACCTTC.